This T cell receptor beta chain was recovered during a study of spatial heterogeneity in lung cancer. As to time point: sample taken at primary tumor resection. Sequencing was performed on whole RNA extracted from tumor and nontumor lung tissue, or from frozen PBMC, and the material was left unsorted. Samples were donated by 72 untreated early-stage non-small cell lung cancer patients. TCRdb reprocessed the 5' RACE reads via MiXCR and lists one record per CDR3 protein. This sample yields roughly 9,800 distinct CDR3 sequences, of which approximately 5% are seen a single time; 20% to 30% belongs to the top ten. This clonotype has at least ten counts. V dropped 5 bases and J dropped 3 bases, with 8 bases sitting between them. Germline CDR1 SGHAT, CDR2 FQNNGV. The CDR3 sequence is 13 residues long.

J is TRBJ2-4 and V is TRBV11-2; D unclear. The sample here was PBMCs, taken at surgery. This receptor was taken from a male donor with early-stage non-small cell lung cancer. The CDR3 DNA is TGTGCCAGCAGCCGTTGGGACAAAAACATTCAGTACTTC. Amino acids: CASSRWDKNIQYF. The whole variable domain, filled in from reference TRBV11-2 and TRBJ2-4, reads EAGVAQSPRYKIIEKRQSVAFWCNPISGHATLYWYQQILGQGPKLLIQFQNNGVVDDSQLPKDRFSAERLKGVDSTLKIQPAKLEDSAVYLCASSRWDKNIQYFGAGTRLSVL.